The text below deals with one TCR beta chain. Study processing details: Amplifying reference gene primers gave estimates of nucleated cell counts. TCRdb keeps only in-frame clones here, not all; method: immunoSEQ multiplex PCR. The V and J calls and clone size come from that table; D and trimming were worked out from the DNA. This repertoire shows fewer than 500,000 clones, 75% to 90% found once; its top ten account for 1.4%. Per germline, CDR1 LGHNA and CDR2 YNFKEQ. After removal of 4 bases from V and 3 bases from J, the junction contained 8 bases not matched to a gene. This CDR3 region has 16 residues. These data are taken from a study of blood T cell repertoires in COVID-19.

The sequenced sample consisted of peripheral blood. The clonotype comes from a woman in her thirties with active or convalescent COVID-19. This sequence joins TRBV4-2 and TRBJ2-1, with TRBD2 identical over 8 bases. The DNA of the CDR3 is TGTGCCAGCAGCCGGCGAGCGGGGGACCACTACAATGAGCAGTTCTTC. It is translated as CASSRRAGDHYNEQFF.